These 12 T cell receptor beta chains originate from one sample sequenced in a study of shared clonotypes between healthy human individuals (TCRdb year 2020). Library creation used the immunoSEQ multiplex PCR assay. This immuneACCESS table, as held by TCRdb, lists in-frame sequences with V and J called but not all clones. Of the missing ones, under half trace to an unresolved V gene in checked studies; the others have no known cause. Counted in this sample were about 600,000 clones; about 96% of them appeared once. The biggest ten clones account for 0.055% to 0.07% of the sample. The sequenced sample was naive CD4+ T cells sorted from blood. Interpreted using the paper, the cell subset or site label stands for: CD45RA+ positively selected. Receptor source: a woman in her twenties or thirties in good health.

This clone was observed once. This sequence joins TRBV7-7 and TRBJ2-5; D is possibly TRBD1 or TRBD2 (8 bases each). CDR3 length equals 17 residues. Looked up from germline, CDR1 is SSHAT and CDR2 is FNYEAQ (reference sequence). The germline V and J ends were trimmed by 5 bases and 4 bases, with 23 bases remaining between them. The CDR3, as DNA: TGTGCCAGCAGCCGCGGGGGGACAGGTGGGCGGTTAGAGACCCAGTACTTC. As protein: CASSRGGTGGRLETQYF.

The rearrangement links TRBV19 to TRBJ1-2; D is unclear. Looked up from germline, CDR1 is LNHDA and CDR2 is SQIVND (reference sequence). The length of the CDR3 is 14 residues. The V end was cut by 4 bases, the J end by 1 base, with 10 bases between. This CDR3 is CASSTSVDNYGYTF. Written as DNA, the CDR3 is TGTGCCAGTAGTACATCCGTGGATAACTATGGCTACACCTTC.

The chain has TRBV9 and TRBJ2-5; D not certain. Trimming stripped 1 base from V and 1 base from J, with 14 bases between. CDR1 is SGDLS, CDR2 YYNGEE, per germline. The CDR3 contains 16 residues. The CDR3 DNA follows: TGTGCCAGCAGCGTAAATTCTCTAGGCAGCCAAGAGACCCAGTACTTC. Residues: CASSVNSLGSQETQYF.

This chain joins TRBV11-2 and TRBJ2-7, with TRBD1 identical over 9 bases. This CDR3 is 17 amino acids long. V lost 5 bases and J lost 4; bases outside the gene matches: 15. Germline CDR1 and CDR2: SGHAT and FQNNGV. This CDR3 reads CASSLLREGQGRYEQYF. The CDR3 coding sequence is TGTGCCAGCAGCCTACTCCGAGAGGGACAGGGAAGGTACGAGCAGTACTTC.

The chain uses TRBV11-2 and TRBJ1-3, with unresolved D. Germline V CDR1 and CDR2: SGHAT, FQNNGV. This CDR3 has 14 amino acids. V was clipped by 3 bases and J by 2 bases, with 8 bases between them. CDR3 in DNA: TGTGCCAGCAGCTTGCAGAACACTGGAAACACCATATATTTT. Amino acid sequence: CASSLQNTGNTIYF.

The CDR3 loop is CASSLAGGLYNEQYF. Here the CDR3 DNA reads TGTGCCAGCAGCTTAGCGGGAGGGCTTTATAACGAGCAGTACTTC. The chain joins TRBV7-2 to TRBJ2-7; 7 bases are shared with TRBD2. J was trimmed by 5 bases and V by 0 bases; bases with no gene match: 7. The CDR3 covers 15 residues. Germline V gene sequence: CDR1 SGHTA, CDR2 FQGNSA.

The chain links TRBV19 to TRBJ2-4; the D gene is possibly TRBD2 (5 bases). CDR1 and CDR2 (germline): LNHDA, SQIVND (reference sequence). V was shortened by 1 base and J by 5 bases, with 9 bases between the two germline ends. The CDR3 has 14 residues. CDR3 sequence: CASSIGGIQNIQYF. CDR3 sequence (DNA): TGTGCCAGTAGTATAGGAGGGATCCAAAACATTCAGTACTTC.

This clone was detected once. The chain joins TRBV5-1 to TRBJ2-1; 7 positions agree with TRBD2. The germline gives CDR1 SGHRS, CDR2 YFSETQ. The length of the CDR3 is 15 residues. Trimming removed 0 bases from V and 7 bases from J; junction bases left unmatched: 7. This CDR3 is CASSLGGLDVNEQFF. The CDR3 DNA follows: TGCGCCAGCAGCTTGGGAGGACTAGATGTGAATGAGCAGTTCTTC.

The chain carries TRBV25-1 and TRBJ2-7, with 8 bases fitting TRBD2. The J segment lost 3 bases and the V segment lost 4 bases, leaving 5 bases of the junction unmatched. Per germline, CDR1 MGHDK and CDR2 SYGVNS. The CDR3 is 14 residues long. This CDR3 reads CASSAAGGGYEQYF. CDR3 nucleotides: TGTGCCAGCAGTGCTGCGGGAGGTGGCTACGAGCAGTACTTC.

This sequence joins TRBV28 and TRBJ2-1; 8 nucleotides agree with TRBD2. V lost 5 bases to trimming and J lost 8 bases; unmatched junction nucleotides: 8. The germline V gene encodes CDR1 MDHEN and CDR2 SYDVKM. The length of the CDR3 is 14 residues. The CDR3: CASSTGTRSHEQFF. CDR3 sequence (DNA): TGTGCCAGCAGTACCGGGACTAGAAGTCATGAGCAGTTCTTC.

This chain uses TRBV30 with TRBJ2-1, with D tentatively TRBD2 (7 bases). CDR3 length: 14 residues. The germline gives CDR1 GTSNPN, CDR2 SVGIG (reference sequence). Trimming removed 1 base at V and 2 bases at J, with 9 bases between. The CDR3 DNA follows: TGTGCCTGGAGTGAGGGGGGGACCTACAATGAGCAGTTCTTC. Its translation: CAWSEGGTYNEQFF.

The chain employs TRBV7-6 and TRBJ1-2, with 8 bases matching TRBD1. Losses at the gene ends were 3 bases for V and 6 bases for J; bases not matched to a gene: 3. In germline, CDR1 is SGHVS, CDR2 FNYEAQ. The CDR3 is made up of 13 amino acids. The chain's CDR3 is CASSFSGGNGYTF. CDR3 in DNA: TGTGCCAGCAGCTTCTCAGGGGGCAATGGCTACACCTTC. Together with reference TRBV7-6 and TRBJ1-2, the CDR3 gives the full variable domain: GAGVSQSPRYKVTKRGQDVALRCDPISGHVSLYWYRQALGQGPEFLTYFNYEAQQDKSGLPNDRFSAERPEGSISTLTIQRTEQRDSAMYRCASSFSGGNGYTFGSGTRLTVV.